A selection of T cell receptor beta chains follows, all from one sample in a study of blood T cell repertoires in COVID-19. TCRdb keeps only in-frame clones here, not all; method: immunoSEQ multiplex PCR. This table has around 190,000 clones, 70% to 90% appearing once. The sample consisted of peripheral blood. These receptors came from a man aged 45-60 years with active or convalescent COVID-19. The CDR3 runs from the conserved cysteine through the conserved F or W.

v_gene: TRBV21-1
CDR3aa: CASARYGGSGAFF

v_gene: TRBV30
CDR3aa: CAWSQTGTGFGNTIYF

v_gene: TRBV29-1
CDR3aa: CSATGLAETMNTQYF

v_gene: TRBV9
CDR3aa: CASSVGTGNLRGYTF

v_gene: TRBV7-6
CDR3aa: CASSLDPVSYGTEAFF

v_gene: TRBV27
CDR3aa: CASTNQGATEAFF

v_gene: TRBV4-3
CDR3aa: CASSLLAGARDEQFF

v_gene: TRBV4-2
CDR3aa: CASSHLGDSYEQYF

v_gene: TRBV7-9
CDR3aa: CASSSPSNTGELFF

v_gene: TRBV19
CDR3aa: CASRKPGQIMNTEAFF

v_gene: TRBV18
CDR3aa: CASSPGGWDTQYF

v_gene: TRBV7-2
CDR3aa: CASSLDSLTDTQYF

v_gene: TRBV19
CDR3aa: CASNGGNGVFNSPLHF

v_gene: TRBV10-1
CDR3aa: CASSPGTGYDIRAFF

v_gene: TRBV12-5
CDR3aa: CASGTSGSSSYNEQFF

v_gene: TRBV6-2/TRBV6-3
CDR3aa: CASSYTSRNYNEQFF

v_gene: TRBV10-1
CDR3aa: CASSESGGHGNQPQHF

v_gene: TRBV7-9
CDR3aa: CASSLGLGHATDTQYF

v_gene: TRBV5-6
CDR3aa: CASSMDRVVYDTQYF

v_gene: TRBV11-2
CDR3aa: CASSPGTRETQYF

v_gene: TRBV5-4
CDR3aa: CASGMGYQETQYF

v_gene: TRBV19
CDR3aa: CASQKRTGGNQPQHF

v_gene: TRBV28
CDR3aa: CASSSPGHPAGYTF

v_gene: TRBV18
CDR3aa: CASSRGHSKETQYF

v_gene: TRBV7-2
CDR3aa: CASSQGAGSPLHF

v_gene: TRBV29-1
CDR3aa: CSAGQGGSFEQYF

v_gene: TRBV3-1/TRBV3-2
CDR3aa: CASSQVRGEKLFF

v_gene: TRBV5-4
CDR3aa: CASSLDGQGDGYTF

v_gene: TRBV24-1
CDR3aa: CATSDQREYTGELFF

v_gene: TRBV4-3
CDR3aa: CASSQAGTEAYEQYF

v_gene: TRBV7-3
CDR3aa: CASSLTTASTDTQYF

v_gene: TRBV5-1
CDR3aa: CASSLATGSRETQYF

v_gene: TRBV2
CDR3aa: CASGRDRGNNEQFF

v_gene: TRBV12-3/TRBV12-4
CDR3aa: CASRKTGVQPQHF

v_gene: TRBV27
CDR3aa: CASSLRGETLSYTF

v_gene: TRBV3-1/TRBV3-2
CDR3aa: CASSPEGVSGNTIYF

v_gene: TRBV3-1/TRBV3-2
CDR3aa: CASSQVLYRGTEAFF

v_gene: TRBV7-9
CDR3aa: CASSLVGGQGVGYEQYF

v_gene: TRBV19
CDR3aa: CASVGRRENGQPQHF

v_gene: TRBV19
CDR3aa: CASSMAGGEKLFF

v_gene: TRBV5-6
CDR3aa: CASSFGTGGNQPQHF